This TCR beta chain was recovered during a study of molecular identifiers for immune sequencing clone quantification. Findings and limits, study-wide: Whereas clones above 20 RNA copies held under 1% of naive-cell molecules, they held over 98% of effector molecules.

About this clonotype itself: Its matching antigen is unknown.

Library preparation followed earlier protocols using designated TCR primers. TCRdb analysed the PCR reads with MiXCR anew, one entry per CDR3 protein. This table holds hundreds of thousands of distinct CDR3 sequences, about 25% found once. The CDR3 runs 17 residues. The rearrangement uses TRBV1 and TRBJ2-3; TRBD2 is the table's D call and was not checked against the DNA. TRBV1 is a recognized pseudogene. The TCR comes from a human donor in good health. Some libraries in this study had Jurkat cell RNA spiked in. Specimen: naive CD8+ T cells from blood, with Jurkat cell RNA spiked in. Documented subset: FACS-sorted CD8+CD4-CCR7+CD45RA+ naive T cells. CDR3 DNA sequence: TGCACCAGCAGCAAAAAGCCACTAGCGGGGAGCACAGATACGCAGTATTTT. Translation: CTSSKKPLAGSTDTQYF.